This T cell receptor beta chain was profiled in a study of T-cell reconstitution after alpha-beta-depleted transplantation in children. Trimming cost V 5 bases and J 8 bases; bases outside gene matches: 4. Germline V gives CDR1 SGHTA, CDR2 FQGNSA. This CDR3 comprises 14 residues. This clonotype was recorded at least ten times. For TCRbeta, the library was prepared with unique molecular identifiers. TCRdb reprocessed the PCR reads with MiXCR, giving one entry per CDR3 protein. The sample has 150,000 to 250,000 distinct CDR3 sequences, roughly 15% seen once; the top ten hold around 13%. This specimen consisted of PBMCs from the stem cell graft donor, obtained from the stem cell graft. The receptor was derived from a human donor who donated a stem cell graft to a child with acute lymphoblastic leukemia. The chain recombines TRBV7-2 with TRBJ1-4, with 11 bases fitting TRBD1. The CDR3 DNA is TGTGCCAGCAGCCCCCGGACAGGGGGCGAAAAACTGTTTTTT. This gives the protein CASSPRTGGEKLFF.